Sequencing of this TCR beta chain was carried out in a study of blood T cells in healthy people across ages. The CDR3 contains 13 residues. V lost 8 bases to trimming and J lost 4 bases, with 15 bases between them. The germline CDR1 and CDR2 sequences are LGHNA and YNFKEQ. This clonotype was observed a handful of times. A J-beta primer mix and a sample-barcoded 5' primer were used in a second PCR of roughly 7 to 12 cycles. Every individual sample yielded 3 million or more paired-end reads (each containing CDR3). TCRdb passed the 5' RACE reads through MiXCR, listing each CDR3 protein once. This table has about 720,000 distinct CDR3 sequences, just under 25% appearing once. This sample also belongs to another study, concerning T cells of mothers and their children. As that report states: Samples came from a few healthy Caucasian mothers and their six children. Whatever RNA was extracted went entirely into cDNA synthesis, at approximately 1.4 ug per 15 ul.

V usage is TRBV4-2 and J usage is TRBJ2-7; perhaps TRBD1 as D (6 bases). Sequences were obtained from blood. The clonotype comes from a boy between 10 and 17 years old in good health. Here the CDR3 DNA reads TGTGCCAGCGGGCAGACAGGTACTTACGAGCAGTACTTC. Encoded protein: CASGQTGTYEQYF.